The clone carrying this TCR beta chain has a handful of counts. The sample originates from a study of early T cells in non-severe SARS-CoV-2 infection. V was trimmed by 4 bases and J by 0 bases, leaving 6 bases between them. The length of the CDR3 is 13 residues. TCRdb re-derived calls from the 5' RACE reads in MiXCR, one entry per CDR3 protein. The profile shows 68,000 or so distinct CDR3 sequences, approximately 12% of them singletons. The chain has TRBV12-3 or TRBV12-4 and TRBJ1-1; D ambiguous. The sequence derives from an adult who was a healthcare worker with PCR-confirmed SARS-CoV-2 infection or an uninfected control (not recorded which). The sequencing input was whole blood. The CDR3 protein is CASSYTVNTEAFF. The CDR3 coding sequence is TGTGCCAGCAGTTATACGGTGAACACTGAAGCTTTCTTT.